The 25 T cell receptor beta chains given below trace back to one sample, sequenced in a study of blood T cell repertoires in COVID-19. Profiling relied on immunoSEQ multiplex PCR, and the TCRdb table lists in-frame clones only, not all of them. The sample lists about 260,000 clones, roughly 87% occurring once. Sequencing input: peripheral blood. These receptors were taken from a woman aged 45-65 years who had recovered from COVID-19.

The J gene is TRBJ1-5, the V gene TRBV5-5, with D perhaps matching TRBD1 (5 bases). V gave up 2 bases and J gave up 4 bases, with 13 bases separating them. There are 15 residues in the CDR3. The V gene's germline CDR1 is SGHKS and CDR2 YYEKEE (reference sequence). The CDR3 here is CASSFSARANQPQHF. CDR3 DNA: TGTGCCAGCAGCTTTTCGGCCAGGGCAAATCAGCCCCAGCATTTT.

J is TRBJ2-7 and V is TRBV7-2; D unresolved. Between the trimmed V and J ends, which lost 3 bases and 0 bases, there was a span of 12 bases. Germline V lookup: CDR1 SGHTA, CDR2 FQGNSA. The CDR3 runs to 15 residues. The CDR3 reads CASSLMGVSSYEQYF. In DNA form, the CDR3 reads TGTGCCAGCAGCTTGATGGGCGTAAGCTCCTACGAGCAGTACTTC. Combining the CDR3 with reference TRBV7-2 and TRBJ2-7 gives the whole variable domain GAGVSQSPSNKVTEKGKDVELRCDPISGHTALYWYRQSLGQGLEFLIYFQGNSAPDKSGLPSDRFSAERTGGSVSTLTIQRTQQEDSAVYLCASSLMGVSSYEQYFGPGTRLTVT.

This clone was recorded only once. The rearrangement uses TRBV4-3 and TRBJ2-3; 7 bases map to TRBD2. V was clipped by 0 bases and J by 1 base; unmatched bases: 1. Per the germline V gene, CDR1 is LGHNA and CDR2 is YSLEER. The CDR3 loop spans 15 amino acids. The CDR3 bases are TGCGCCAGCAGCCAAGAGGGGGGGGGCACAGATACGCAGTATTTT. Translation: CASSQEGGGTDTQYF.

The chain links TRBV7-2 to TRBJ1-3; TRBD1 agrees at 8 bases. Germline CDR1 and CDR2: SGHTA and FQGNSA. The CDR3 is 13 amino acids. With V trimmed by 9 bases and J by 6 bases, 7 bases remained unmatched. In DNA form, the CDR3 reads TGTGCCAGTAGACAGGGGACTGTAAACACCATATATTTT. Encoded protein: CASRQGTVNTIYF.

The chain carries TRBV5-5 and TRBJ1-1; possibly TRBD1 for D (5 bases). Germline lookup yields CDR1 SGHKS and CDR2 YYEKEE (reference sequence). This CDR3 spans 17 amino acids. Trimming shortened V by 4 bases and J by 1 base, and 20 bases separated the two germline ends. This chain's CDR3 is CASSPWDSPSGNTEAFF. CDR3 nucleotide sequence: TGTGCCAGCAGCCCATGGGACTCTCCCTCTGGGAACACTGAAGCTTTCTTT.

The genes are TRBV28 and TRBJ1-5, with TRBD1 matching 7 bases. The V segment lost 6 bases and the J segment 6 bases; nucleotides outside the gene matches: 20. The germline CDR1 and CDR2 sequences are MDHEN and SYDVKM. This CDR3 comprises 18 residues. The CDR3: CASSQRQGKTSRGQPQHF. The CDR3 nucleotides are TGTGCCAGCAGCCAACGACAGGGTAAAACGAGTCGCGGTCAGCCCCAGCATTTT.

CDR3: CASSLGAGIGNSPLHF. CDR3 sequence (DNA): TGTGCCAGCAGTTTAGGGGCAGGGATCGGTAATTCACCCCTCCACTTT. The J gene is TRBJ1-6, the V gene TRBV28; D may be TRBD1 (5 bases). From germline, CDR1 is MDHEN and CDR2 SYDVKM. The ends were cut back, 2 bases at V and 6 bases at J, with 14 bases in the middle. CDR3 size: 16 residues.

In DNA form, the CDR3 reads TGTGCCAGTAGTTTGGCGGACAGGGCAAATGAAGCTTTCTTT. Its translation is CASSLADRANEAFF. The chain has TRBV19 and TRBJ1-1, with TRBD1 matching 8 bases. Germline CDR1 reads LNHDA; CDR2 reads SQIVND (reference sequence). The CDR3 is 14 amino acids. V was pared by 5 bases and J by 7 bases, with 9 bases of the junction left unmatched.

Here the CDR3 reads CASSIPGQGGFGQFF. For the CDR3, the DNA is TGTGCCAGCAGTATACCGGGACAGGGAGGGTTTGGGCAGTTCTTC. The V and J genes are TRBV6-5 and TRBJ2-1; 9 bases map to TRBD1. J was trimmed by 12 bases and V by 5 bases; bases with no gene match: 14. The CDR3 runs 15 residues. The germline gives CDR1 MNHEY, CDR2 SVGAGI.

The chain combines TRBV6-5 with TRBJ2-1; 9 nucleotides line up with TRBD1. Germline loops: CDR1 MNHEY, CDR2 SVGAGI. J lost 10 bases, V lost 8 bases, and 12 bases had no gene match. The CDR3 spans 14 residues. The CDR3 region is CASGRDRVSGEQFF. In nucleotides, the CDR3 is TGTGCCAGCGGCCGGGACAGGGTCTCAGGGGAGCAGTTCTTC.

The chain is built from TRBV5-5 and TRBJ2-4; 7 bases are shared with TRBD1. This CDR3 has 14 residues. The germline CDR1 and CDR2 sequences are SGHKS and YYEKEE (reference sequence). With V trimmed by 3 bases and J by 6 bases, 6 bases remained unmatched. CDR3 nucleotide sequence: TGTGCCAGCAGCTCGGGGACAGCTACAAACATTCAGTACTTC. Its protein product is CASSSGTATNIQYF. Full variable domain (missing parts from reference TRBV5-5 and TRBJ2-4): DAGVTQSPTHLIKTRGQQVTLRCSPISGHKSVSWYQQVLGQGPQFIFQYYEKEERGRGNFPDRFSARQFPNYSSELNVNALLLGDSALYLCASSSGTATNIQYFGAGTRLSVL.

The gene calls are TRBV7-9 and TRBJ2-1; D is ambiguous. The CDR3 sequence is 12 residues long. Germline CDR1 and CDR2: SEHNR and FQNEAQ (reference sequence). The V gene lost 6 bases and the J gene lost 8 bases, with 11 bases spanning the gap. The CDR3 region has the DNA TGTGCCAGCAGTTTGCAATCGGATGAGCAGTTCTTC. Its protein is CASSLQSDEQFF.

The J gene is TRBJ1-1, the V gene TRBV5-1; no clear D. The CDR3 length is 14 residues. From germline, CDR1 is SGHRS and CDR2 YFSETQ. V was trimmed by 3 bases and J by 1 base, leaving 10 bases between them. CDR3 residues: CASSSWTENTEAFF. The DNA of the CDR3 is TGCGCCAGCAGCTCCTGGACTGAGAACACTGAAGCTTTCTTT.

The chain couples TRBV6-9 to TRBJ1-5; D remains ambiguous. V lost 1 base and J 2 bases, leaving 6 bases between the germline ends. The CDR3 is 14 residues long. The germline V gene encodes CDR1 MNHGY and CDR2 SVAAGI. This CDR3 reads CASSYFSRNQPQHF. DNA for the CDR3: TGTGCCAGCAGTTATTTTAGCCGCAATCAGCCCCAGCATTTT.

This clone was seen a single time. In the same sample, other DNA sequences code for this CDR3. V and J are TRBV18 and TRBJ2-7; D unclear. Trimming took 0 bases from V and 0 from J, leaving 9 bases between them. The CDR3 loop spans 15 amino acids. Germline V gene data show CDR1 as KGHSH and CDR2 as LQKENI. The CDR3 DNA reads TGTGCCAGCTCACCACCGTCGCGGAGCTCCTACGAGCAGTACTTC. Its protein product is CASSPPSRSSYEQYF.

The J gene is TRBJ1-5, the V gene TRBV25-1, with a weak D call TRBD1 (5 bases). Trimming left V 4 bases short and J 1 base short, with 8 bases between. CDR1 MGHDK and CDR2 SYGVNS come from the germline V gene. The CDR3 extends over 14 amino acids. DNA for the CDR3: TGTGCCAGCAGTGGGGGGGGAAGCAATCAGCCCCAGCATTTT. This codes for CASSGGGSNQPQHF. Combining the CDR3 with reference TRBV25-1 and TRBJ1-5 gives the whole variable domain EADIYQTPRYLVIGTGKKITLECSQTMGHDKMYWYQQDPGMELHLIHYSYGVNSTEKGDLSSESTVSRIRTEHFPLTLESARPSHTSQYLCASSGGGSNQPQHFGDGTRLSIL.

The chain uses TRBV30 and TRBJ2-7; D unresolved. This CDR3 has 14 amino acids. Germline lookup yields CDR1 GTSNPN and CDR2 SVGIG (reference sequence). The V end was cut by 2 bases, the J end by 2 bases, with 13 bases between. The CDR3: CAWSPPRVPYEQYF. CDR3 DNA sequence: TGTGCCTGGAGTCCGCCCCGGGTCCCCTACGAGCAGTACTTC.

The CDR3 reads CASSYLGTSGSGNEQFF. DNA for the CDR3: TGTGCCAGCAGTTACCTCGGGACTAGCGGGAGTGGCAATGAGCAGTTCTTC. This rearrangement joins TRBV7-2 to TRBJ2-1; 14 nucleotides align to TRBD2. This CDR3 has 17 amino acids. Germline values: CDR1 SGHTA, CDR2 FQGNSA. Trimming took 6 bases from V and 6 from J; bases not matched to a gene: 10.

This chain uses TRBV6-2 or TRBV6-3 with TRBJ1-5, with D uncertain. V was pared by 2 bases and J by 6 bases, with 17 bases between. Germline loops: CDR1 MNHEY, CDR2 SVGEGT. The CDR3 consists of 16 residues. The CDR3 protein is CASSYLATPEGQPQHF. The CDR3 DNA follows: TGTGCCAGCAGTTACCTGGCCACCCCTGAGGGTCAGCCCCAGCATTTT.

J is TRBJ2-3 and V is TRBV7-3; D is undetermined. CDR1 SGHTA and CDR2 FQGTGA come from the germline V gene. V was shortened by 4 bases and J by 9 bases, with 11 bases between the two germline ends. The CDR3 sequence is 12 residues long. CDR3 nucleotide sequence: TGTGCCAGCAGCTCCGTAGACGGGACGCAGTATTTT. Translated: CASSSVDGTQYF.

This clone was detected a few times. V usage is TRBV6-5 and J usage is TRBJ2-7; 11 positions agree with TRBD1. Germline V CDR1 and CDR2: MNHEY, SVGAGI. This CDR3 has 14 residues. V dropped 4 bases and J dropped 6; count of bases not matched to a gene: 5. CDR3 loop: CASSFHGTGGEQYF. Written as DNA, the CDR3 is TGTGCCAGCAGTTTCCATGGGACAGGGGGCGAGCAGTACTTC.

J is TRBJ2-2 and V is TRBV4-1; 7 bases are shared with TRBD1. The ends lost 5 bases at V and 1 base at J; junction bases unmatched: 4. Germline V gene data show CDR1 as MGHRA and CDR2 as YSYEKL. This CDR3 has 15 residues. CDR3 region: CASSDRDLNTGELFF. The DNA of the CDR3 is TGCGCCAGCAGCGACAGGGATCTGAACACCGGGGAGCTGTTTTTT.

This sequence joins TRBV5-5 and TRBJ1-2, with 9 nucleotides matching TRBD1. Unmatched junction bases numbered 14, after V lost 3 bases and J lost 2 bases. CDR1 SGHKS and CDR2 YYEKEE come from the germline V gene (reference sequence). This CDR3 has 18 residues. This CDR3 is CASSSKYRDRVLNYGYTF. The CDR3 DNA reads TGTGCCAGCAGCTCTAAGTACCGGGACAGGGTTCTCAACTATGGCTACACCTTC.

The chain joins TRBV9 to TRBJ1-2, with 9 bases identical to TRBD1. The germline gives CDR1 SGDLS, CDR2 YYNGEE. The CDR3 has 15 amino acids. V lost 3 bases, J lost 0 bases, and 3 bases stayed unmatched. The CDR3 protein is CASSDRDRANYGYTF. For the CDR3, the DNA is TGTGCCAGCAGCGACCGGGACAGGGCTAACTATGGCTACACCTTC.

The chain joins TRBV12-5 to TRBJ1-2; no clear D gene. The CDR3 has 11 amino acids. CDR1 LGHNT and CDR2 FRNRAP come from the germline V gene. The V and J ends lost 4 bases and 8 bases respectively, with 8 bases between them. CDR3 in DNA: TGTGCTAGTGGTTCCGGTTGGGGCTACACCTTC. As protein: CASGSGWGYTF.